This T cell receptor (beta chain) was identified during a study of regulatory T cells in long-lasting Graves disease. Study observations and caveats: Between persistent patients, roughly 2,600 public clonotypes were shared, exceeding the roughly 1,000 shared between new patients.

V was pared by 8 bases and J by 2 bases, with 19 bases between. Germline CDR1 MNHNS, CDR2 SASEGT. The CDR3 totals 17 residues. Time point meaning: newly diagnosed GD, antithyroid drugs for less than 3 months. PBMCs provided the RNA from which the TCR library was made. Both iRepertoire HTBI primers and Arm-PCR of CDR3 regions were used to build the TCR beta libraries. Authors' processing steps: Detected in the samples were about 60 TRBV and under 15 TRBJ segments. TCRdb fed the multiplex PCR reads into MiXCR, producing one record per CDR3 protein. TCRdb's processing, not the study's, gives the V and J calls here. The sample includes 350,000 to 550,000 distinct CDR3 sequences, approximately 15% of them seen just once. Turning to this clonotype: Its antigen is undetermined.

These data also featured in a second study, about T cells in Graves' hyperthyroidism and ophthalmopathy. Per that paper: Stable hyperthyroidism: no ophthalmopathy progression over 18 months of follow-up. Onset of ophthalmopathy came a median 6.5 months after the model predicted it.

The chain recombines TRBV6-1 with TRBJ2-6; TRBD1 might be the D (5 bases). The TCR sequence derives from a young woman with Graves disease. Source: peripheral blood mononuclear cells (PBMCs), taken at new diagnosis, from a patient treated with antithyroid drugs. CDR3 sequence (DNA): TGTGCCAGCGGTGCCTCAAGGGCAGGGACTGGGGCCAACGTCCTGACTTTC. Protein: CASGASRAGTGANVLTF.